A selection of T cell receptor beta chains follows, all from one sample in a study of T cell changes during pregnancy in multiple sclerosis. Only in-frame clones appear in the TCRdb table, and some are missing; sequencing was by immunoSEQ multiplex PCR. The data contain about 20,000 clones, more than 85% of them singletons. The specimen was CD8+ T cells from peripheral blood mononuclear cells, collected after pregnancy. Receptor source: a female donor in good health, enrolled as a control in a pregnancy study. Both conserved end residues are part of each CDR3. A D gene is named only where the DNA matches it firmly.

j_gene,d_gene,v_gene,CDR3aa
TRBJ1-5,-,TRBV27,CASRKGRLDQPQHF
TRBJ2-3,TRBD2,TRBV19,CASAKGLADTQYF
TRBJ1-5,-,TRBV4-1,CASSPWGGEDQPQHF
TRBJ2-7,TRBD2,TRBV5-1,CASSLEGTSALGAYEQYF
TRBJ1-2,-,TRBV13,CASGDTTDYGYTF
TRBJ2-7,-,TRBV27,CASSTQGRIAYEQYF
TRBJ2-3,TRBD2,TRBV18,CASSVSGGGTDTQYF
TRBJ2-7,-,TRBV27,CASSTYRGLNSYEQYF
TRBJ2-7,TRBD1,TRBV15,CATSPGQALTSSYEQYF
TRBJ2-1,-,TRBV2,CASKEDWKFF
TRBJ2-3,-,TRBV7-8,CASSSTDRGLLTDTQYF
TRBJ1-5,-,TRBV9,CASSEQEGNQPQHF
TRBJ2-7,-,TRBV19,CASSIGQAYEQYF
TRBJ2-7,TRBD2,TRBV4-2,CASSQDVLAGGGSYEQYF
TRBJ2-5,-,TRBV7-9,CASSLSGIQETQYF
TRBJ2-7,TRBD1,TRBV7-6,CASSAGTDNYEQYF
TRBJ2-7,-,TRBV9,CASSVGGLSHEQYF
TRBJ2-3,-,TRBV6-5,CASSWEGTDTQYF
TRBJ2-1,-,TRBV6-6,CASSYEETYNEQFF
TRBJ2-2,TRBD2,TRBV6-5,CASSLAGGPGELFF
TRBJ2-1,-,TRBV6-1,CASSERKDLQTEQFF
TRBJ1-5,-,TRBV9,CASSPDNSNQPQHF
TRBJ2-6,-,TRBV19,CASSMGGSGIPGANVLTF
TRBJ1-1,-,TRBV7-2,CASSLSRGRTEAFF
TRBJ2-1,TRBD2,TRBV4-3,CASSQTLAGGFPGEQFF
TRBJ1-4,-,TRBV7-2,CASSLRRHNEKLFF
TRBJ2-3,TRBD2,TRBV9,CASSVDGASGNTDTQYF
TRBJ2-2,TRBD2,TRBV6-1,CASKAGGPVGELFF
TRBJ2-1,-,TRBV27,CASSYGDSYNEQFF
TRBJ2-7,-,TRBV21-1,CASSKRGGSPYEQYF
TRBJ2-3,-,TRBV7-2,CASSLGRGSGPPSTQYF
TRBJ2-7,-,TRBV10-3,CAISDRDSRPGEQYF
TRBJ2-7,-,TRBV5-6,CASSLTGLEQYF
TRBJ2-1,TRBD2,TRBV30,CAWSVGGRNNEQFF
TRBJ2-7,-,TRBV5-1,CASSQGTYEQYF
TRBJ2-7,TRBD1,TRBV10-2,CASSELGQGTYEQYF
TRBJ1-1,TRBD1,TRBV4-3,CASGAGTGHNTEAFF
TRBJ2-7,-,TRBV30,CAWIGDPPSYEQYF
TRBJ1-1,-,TRBV15,CATSNEGSTEAFF
TRBJ1-2,-,TRBV5-4,CASRPGADGYTF
TRBJ1-4,-,TRBV4-1,CASSQDPGVWEKLFF
TRBJ1-2,TRBD1,TRBV27,CATKDRGLDGYTF